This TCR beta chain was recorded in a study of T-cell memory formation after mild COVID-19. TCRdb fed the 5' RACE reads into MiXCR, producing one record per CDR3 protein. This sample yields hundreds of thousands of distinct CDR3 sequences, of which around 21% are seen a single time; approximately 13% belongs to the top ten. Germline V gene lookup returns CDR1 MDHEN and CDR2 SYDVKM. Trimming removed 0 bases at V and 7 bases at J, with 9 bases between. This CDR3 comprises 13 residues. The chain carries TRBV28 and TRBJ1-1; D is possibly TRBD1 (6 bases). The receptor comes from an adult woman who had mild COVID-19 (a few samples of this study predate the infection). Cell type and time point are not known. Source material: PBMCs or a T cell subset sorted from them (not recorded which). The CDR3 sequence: CASSLWGQNEAFF. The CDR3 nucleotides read TGTGCCAGCAGTTTATGGGGACAAAATGAAGCTTTCTTT.